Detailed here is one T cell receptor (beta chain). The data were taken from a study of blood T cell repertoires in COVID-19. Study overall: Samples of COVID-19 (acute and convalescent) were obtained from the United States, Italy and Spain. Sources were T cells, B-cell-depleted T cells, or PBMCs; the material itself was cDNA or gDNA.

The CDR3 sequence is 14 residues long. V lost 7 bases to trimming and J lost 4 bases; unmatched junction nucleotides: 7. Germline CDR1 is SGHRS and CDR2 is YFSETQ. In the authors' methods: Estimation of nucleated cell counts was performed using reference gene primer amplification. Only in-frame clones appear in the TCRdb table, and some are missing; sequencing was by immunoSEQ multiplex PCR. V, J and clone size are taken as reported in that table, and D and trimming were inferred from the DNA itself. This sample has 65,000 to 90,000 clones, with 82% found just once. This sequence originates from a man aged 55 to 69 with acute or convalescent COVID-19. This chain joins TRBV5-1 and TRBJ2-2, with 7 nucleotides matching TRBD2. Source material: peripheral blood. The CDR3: CASSSGSSTGELFF. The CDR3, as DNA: TGCGCCAGCTCTAGCGGTTCCTCCACCGGGGAGCTGTTTTTT. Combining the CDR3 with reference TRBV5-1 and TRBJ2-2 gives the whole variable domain KAGVTQTPRYLIKTRGQQVTLSCSPISGHRSVSWYQQTPGQGLQFLFEYFSETQRNKGNFPGRFSGRQFSNSRSEMNVSTLELGDSALYLCASSSGSSTGELFFGEGSRLTVL.